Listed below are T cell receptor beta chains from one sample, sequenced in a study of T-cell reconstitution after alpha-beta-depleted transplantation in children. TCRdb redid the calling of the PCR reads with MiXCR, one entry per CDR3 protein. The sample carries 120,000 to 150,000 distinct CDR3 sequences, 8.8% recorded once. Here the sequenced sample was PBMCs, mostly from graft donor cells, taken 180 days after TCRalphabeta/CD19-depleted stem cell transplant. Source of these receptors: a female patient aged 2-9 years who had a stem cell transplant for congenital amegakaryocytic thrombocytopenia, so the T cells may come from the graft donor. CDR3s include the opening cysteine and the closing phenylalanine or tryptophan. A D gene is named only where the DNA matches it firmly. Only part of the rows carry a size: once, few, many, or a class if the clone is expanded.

CDR3: CAISERDSRGYNEQFF; DNA: TGTGCCATCAGTGAGAGGGACTCACGGGGATACAATGAGCAGTTCTTC; J: TRBJ2-1; size: few; D: .; V: TRBV10-3
CDR3: CASSISGAKNIQYF; DNA: TGTGCCAGTAGTATCTCAGGGGCCAAAAACATTCAGTACTTC; J: TRBJ2-4; size: .; D: .; V: TRBV19
CDR3: CASSFLRNTEAFF; DNA: TGCGCCAGCAGCTTCTTACGGAACACTGAAGCTTTCTTT; J: TRBJ1-1; size: many; D: .; V: TRBV5-1
CDR3: CASSPVDFNQPQHF; DNA: TGTGCCAGCAGTCCCGTGGACTTCAATCAGCCCCAGCATTTT; J: TRBJ1-5; size: many; D: .; V: TRBV6-5
CDR3: CASSSKGVYNEQFF; DNA: TGTGCCAGCAGTTCGAAGGGAGTTTACAATGAGCAGTTCTTC; J: TRBJ2-1; size: few; D: .; V: TRBV6-2/TRBV6-3
CDR3: CASRSGQGGTDTQYF; DNA: TGTGCCAGCAGATCGGGACAGGGCGGCACAGATACGCAGTATTTT; J: TRBJ2-3; size: few; D: TRBD1; V: TRBV7-6
CDR3: CASGLKGNEQYF; DNA: TGTGCTAGTGGTTTGAAGGGAAACGAGCAGTACTTC; J: TRBJ2-7; size: .; D: .; V: TRBV12-5
CDR3: CASSRAFSGNTIYF; DNA: TGTGCCAGCAGTAGGGCCTTCTCTGGAAACACCATATATTTT; J: TRBJ1-3; size: few; D: .; V: TRBV12-3/TRBV12-4
CDR3: CAISAGPPSYEQYF; DNA: TGTGCCATCAGCGCCGGGCCCCCCTCCTACGAGCAGTACTTC; J: TRBJ2-7; size: .; D: .; V: TRBV5-6
CDR3: CASSLRFRGYTF; DNA: TGTGCCAGCAGTTTACGGTTTCGGGGCTACACCTTC; J: TRBJ1-2; size: many; D: .; V: TRBV12-3/TRBV12-4
CDR3: CASRDWGGSYQETQYF; DNA: TGTGCCAGCAGAGACTGGGGGGGTTCGTACCAAGAGACCCAGTACTTC; J: TRBJ2-5; size: many; D: TRBD2; V: TRBV6-1
CDR3: CASSLVRDRLFF; DNA: TGCGCCAGCAGCTTGGTAAGGGACAGGCTTTTCTTT; J: TRBJ1-1; size: few; D: TRBD1; V: TRBV5-1
CDR3: CASNLVTSSNGNEQFF; DNA: TGCGCCAGCAATCTAGTAACTAGCTCCAACGGGAATGAGCAGTTCTTC; J: TRBJ2-1; size: many; D: .; V: TRBV5-1
CDR3: CSALGTPDNSPLHF; DNA: TGCAGTGCTCTTGGGACCCCGGATAATTCACCCCTCCACTTT; J: TRBJ1-6; size: many; D: .; V: TRBV20-1
CDR3: CASSRTEGTGELFF; DNA: TGTGCCAGCAGCCGGACAGAGGGCACCGGGGAGCTGTTTTTT; J: TRBJ2-2; size: .; D: .; V: TRBV12-3/TRBV12-4
CDR3: CASSSKGSGNTIYF; DNA: TGTGCCAGCAGCTCTAAAGGCTCTGGAAACACCATATATTTT; J: TRBJ1-3; size: few; D: .; V: TRBV12-3/TRBV12-4
CDR3: CSAMGQDYEQYF; DNA: TGCAGTGCAATGGGACAGGACTACGAGCAGTACTTC; J: TRBJ2-7; size: many; D: TRBD1; V: TRBV20-1
CDR3: CSARDWGQEYNEQFF; DNA: TGCAGTGCTAGAGATTGGGGACAGGAGTACAATGAGCAGTTCTTC; J: TRBJ2-1; size: few; D: TRBD1; V: TRBV20-1
CDR3: CASSQDDWAGTDTQYF; DNA: TGTGCCAGCAGCCAAGATGATTGGGCCGGCACAGATACGCAGTATTTT; J: TRBJ2-3; size: many; D: .; V: TRBV4-2
CDR3: CASSGLAAEETQYF; DNA: TGTGCCAGCAGCGGACTAGCGGCTGAAGAGACCCAGTACTTC; J: TRBJ2-5; size: many; D: TRBD2; V: TRBV12-3/TRBV12-4
CDR3: CASSLVSPLDTQYF; DNA: TGTGCCAGCAGCTTAGTATCACCGTTAGATACGCAGTATTTT; J: TRBJ2-3; size: many; D: .; V: TRBV7-8
CDR3: CASSRSTSPRDEQFF; DNA: TGCGCCAGCAGCCGGTCCACTAGCCCACGGGATGAGCAGTTCTTC; J: TRBJ2-1; size: many; D: .; V: TRBV4-1
CDR3: CASSPSEGGKFSYNEQFF; DNA: TGTGCCAGCTCACCATCGGAAGGGGGTAAATTTTCCTACAATGAGCAGTTCTTC; J: TRBJ2-1; size: .; D: .; V: TRBV18
CDR3: CASSLVGQGVYGYTF; DNA: TGTGCCAGCAGCTTGGTAGGACAGGGCGTCTATGGCTACACCTTC; J: TRBJ1-2; size: many; D: TRBD1; V: TRBV5-4
CDR3: CTLSLIGGRWATGELFF; DNA: TGTACCCTCAGTTTAATCGGGGGGCGATGGGCAACCGGGGAGCTGTTTTTT; J: TRBJ2-2; size: few; D: .; V: TRBV12-3/TRBV12-4
CDR3: CASREAGFGGELFF; DNA: TGCGCCAGCCGGGAGGCAGGGTTCGGCGGGGAGCTGTTTTTT; J: TRBJ2-2; size: .; D: TRBD2; V: TRBV5-1
CDR3: CASSSGHTDYEQYF; DNA: TGCGCCAGCAGCTCGGGACACACCGACTACGAGCAGTACTTC; J: TRBJ2-7; size: many; D: .; V: TRBV5-1
CDR3: CASSLFPANYGYTF; DNA: TGTGCCAGCAGTTTATTCCCAGCTAACTATGGCTACACCTTC; J: TRBJ1-2; size: many; D: .; V: TRBV27
CDR3: CASSTAGLSNQPQHF; DNA: TGTGCCAGCAGTACCGCGGGGCTCAGCAATCAGCCCCAGCATTTT; J: TRBJ1-5; size: .; D: .; V: TRBV12-3/TRBV12-4
CDR3: CASRWDAGGETQYF; DNA: TGTGCCAGCAGATGGGACGCCGGAGGGGAGACCCAGTACTTC; J: TRBJ2-5; size: many; D: .; V: TRBV28